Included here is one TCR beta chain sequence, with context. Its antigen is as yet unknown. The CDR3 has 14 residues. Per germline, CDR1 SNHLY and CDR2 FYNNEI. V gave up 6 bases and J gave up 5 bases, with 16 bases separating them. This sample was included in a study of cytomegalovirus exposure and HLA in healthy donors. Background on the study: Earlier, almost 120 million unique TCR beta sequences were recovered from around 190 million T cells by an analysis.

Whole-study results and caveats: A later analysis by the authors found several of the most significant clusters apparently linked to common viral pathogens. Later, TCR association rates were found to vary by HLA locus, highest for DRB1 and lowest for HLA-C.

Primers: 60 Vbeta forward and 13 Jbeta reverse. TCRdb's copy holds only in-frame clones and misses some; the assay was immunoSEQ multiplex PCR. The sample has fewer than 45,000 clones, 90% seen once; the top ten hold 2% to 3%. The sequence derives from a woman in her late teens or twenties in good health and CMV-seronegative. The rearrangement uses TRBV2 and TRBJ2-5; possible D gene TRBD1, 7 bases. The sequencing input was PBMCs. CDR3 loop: CASSLQGGEETQYF. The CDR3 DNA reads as TGTGCCAGCAGCCTCCAGGGGGGAGAGGAGACCCAGTACTTC.